This TCR beta chain derives from a study of T cell responses to AZD1222 COVID-19 vaccine. Study-wide results and caveats: No repertoire was sampled before or during the peak T cell response, only after it. Epitopes outside B.1.351 and B.1.1.7 mutated regions reportedly drew nearly half of spike TCRs. The study found vaccine-associated CD4 TCRs spanning spike, dominant at 160-218 and 743-854.

This clone was seen a single time. Its antigen is not identified. The CDR3 runs to 18 residues. J lost 7 bases, V lost 2 bases, and 16 bases had no gene match. Germline V lookup: CDR1 SGHRS, CDR2 YFSETQ. Assay: immunoSEQ multiplex PCR; the TCRdb copy retains only in-frame clones and omits some. The data hold about 180,000 clones, with almost 90% observed a single time. Sequenced material: peripheral blood, taken on day 0 of AZD1222 vaccination. The clonotype was recovered from an adult in good health. This sequence joins TRBV5-1 and TRBJ2-2, with TRBD1 matching 8 bases. CDR3 sequence (DNA): TGCGCCAGCAGCTTAGAAGCCCCGGACAGGGAGTACGGCGGGGAGCTGTTTTTT. The encoded protein is CASSLEAPDREYGGELFF.